This T cell receptor (beta chain) was identified in a study of blood T cell repertoires in COVID-19. As for the study in general: The study drew acute and convalescent COVID-19 samples from the United States, Italy and Spain.

V shed 4 bases, J shed 0 bases, and the junction held 10 bases outside the gene matches. Germline V lookup: CDR1 SGDLS, CDR2 YYNGEE. The length of the CDR3 is 19 residues. Original analysis: Reference gene primer amplification yielded estimated nucleated cell counts. The repertoire was sequenced with immunoSEQ multiplex PCR; TCRdb's copy has only in-frame clones and lacks some. The V and J calls and clone size come from that table; D and trimming were worked out from the DNA. The profile covers tens of thousands of clones, with roughly 84% appearing a single time and roughly 13% taken by the ten largest.

The chain recombines TRBV9 with TRBJ2-1; 13 nucleotides align to TRBD2. The receptor comes from a human donor in a cohort sampled during active COVID-19. The donor label of this sample is uncertain. The sequencing input was peripheral blood. This chain's CDR3 is CASSTQTSGGQRSYNEQFF. For the CDR3, the DNA is TGTGCCAGCAGCACTCAGACTAGCGGGGGGCAACGCTCCTACAATGAGCAGTTCTTC.